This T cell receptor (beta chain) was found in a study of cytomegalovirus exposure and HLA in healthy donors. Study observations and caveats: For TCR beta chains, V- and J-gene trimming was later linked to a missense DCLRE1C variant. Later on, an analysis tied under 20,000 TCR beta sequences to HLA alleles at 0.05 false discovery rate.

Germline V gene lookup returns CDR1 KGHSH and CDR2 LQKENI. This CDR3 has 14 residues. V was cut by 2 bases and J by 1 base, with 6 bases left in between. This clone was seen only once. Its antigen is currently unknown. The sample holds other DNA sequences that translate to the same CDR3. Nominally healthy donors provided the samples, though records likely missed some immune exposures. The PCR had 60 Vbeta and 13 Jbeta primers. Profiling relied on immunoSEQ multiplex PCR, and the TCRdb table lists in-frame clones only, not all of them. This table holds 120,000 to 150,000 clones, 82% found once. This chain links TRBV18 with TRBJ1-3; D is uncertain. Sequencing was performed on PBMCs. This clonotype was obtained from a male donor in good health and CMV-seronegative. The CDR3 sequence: CASSPEGSGNTIYF. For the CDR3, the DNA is TGTGCCAGCTCACCAGAGGGATCTGGAAACACCATATATTTT.